The subject of this entry is one T cell receptor (beta chain). What it recognizes is unknown. Vbeta (60) and Jbeta (13) primers were used in the PCR. Repertoires were generated with immunoSEQ multiplex PCR, while TCRdb's copy carries only in-frame clones and drops some. The repertoire includes about 190,000 clones, 60% to 85% of them detected once, and around 1.6% sits in the top ten. This sample is drawn from a study of cytomegalovirus exposure and HLA in healthy donors. Study-wide findings and caveats: A list of 150 to 200 TCR beta chains associated with cytomegalovirus was given. Further analysis, carried out later, found HLA-associated TCR beta chains more clonally expanded than equally common other chains.

The CDR3 extends over 15 amino acids. V lost 4 bases to trimming and J lost 1 base, with 14 bases between them. Per the germline V gene, CDR1 is SGHRS and CDR2 is YFSETQ. Input material: PBMCs. This rearrangement joins TRBV5-1 to TRBJ1-1; no reliable D call. This receptor was taken from a woman between 18 and 29 years old in good health and CMV-seronegative. The CDR3 DNA reads as TGCGCCAGCAGCCCCCGGACGGGGAGGAACACTGAAGCTTTCTTT. Protein product: CASSPRTGRNTEAFF.